These 22 T cell receptor beta chains share one sample of origin, sequenced in a study of blood T cell repertoires in COVID-19. Profiled with immunoSEQ multiplex PCR; TCRdb holds only in-frame clones, not every one. The table records around 450,000 clones, nearly 90% of them present only once. Sequencing was done on a sample of PBMCs or T cells enriched from blood (not recorded which). The receptors were sampled from a young woman with acute COVID-19.

This clone appeared a few times. The rearrangement links TRBV4-2 to TRBJ1-1; D not certain. This CDR3 is 14 amino acids long. The germline V and J ends were trimmed by 0 bases and 9 bases, with 14 bases remaining between them. CDR1 is LGHNA, CDR2 YNFKEQ, per germline. The CDR3 nucleotides are TGTGCCAGCAGCCAAGATAAGAGCGGTGGGAAAGCTTTCTTT. This encodes CASSQDKSGGKAFF.

V usage is TRBV2 and J usage is TRBJ2-6; 11 bases agree with TRBD1. The CDR3 sequence is 20 residues long. The germline CDR1 and CDR2 sequences are SNHLY and FYNNEI. The V and J ends lost 2 bases and 0 bases, in that order; junction bases with no gene match: 9. CDR3 region: CASSEPGQGVPYSGANVLTF. The CDR3 nucleotides are TGTGCCAGCAGTGAACCGGGACAGGGGGTCCCATACTCTGGGGCCAACGTCCTGACTTTC.

V is TRBV9 and J is TRBJ2-1; D possibly corresponds to TRBD2 (5 bases). This CDR3 spans 15 amino acids. Trimming took 1 base from V and 6 from J, leaving 14 bases between them. Germline V gives CDR1 SGDLS, CDR2 YYNGEE. The CDR3 spells CASSVTTTVGNEQFF. In nucleotides, the CDR3 is TGTGCCAGCAGCGTAACGACTACGGTAGGCAATGAGCAGTTCTTC.

The V gene is TRBV7-2, the J gene TRBJ2-7; D ambiguous. The germline V gene encodes CDR1 SGHTA and CDR2 FQGNSA. V was clipped by 3 bases and J by 2 bases, with 8 bases between them. This CDR3 spans 13 amino acids. DNA for the CDR3: TGTGCCAGCAGCTTTGACTTTCCCTACGAGCAGTACTTC. It specifies CASSFDFPYEQYF.

The V and J genes are TRBV6-5 and TRBJ1-2; 7 bases map to TRBD1. V was pared by 8 bases and J by 7 bases, with 7 bases of the junction left unmatched. Looked up from germline, CDR1 is MNHEY and CDR2 is SVGAGI. The CDR3 is 12 amino acids. The CDR3 DNA sequence: TGTGCCAGCCAGAACAGGGGTGGTGGCTACACCTTC. It translates to CASQNRGGGYTF.

The rearrangement uses TRBV6-5 and TRBJ2-7, with D possibly being TRBD2 (5 bases). The V end lost 2 bases, the J end lost 4 bases, and 12 bases lay between the germline ends. The V gene's germline CDR1 is MNHEY and CDR2 SVGAGI. The CDR3 runs to 14 residues. The CDR3 spells CASSYERIAYEQYF. In DNA form, the CDR3 reads TGTGCCAGCAGTTACGAGCGGATCGCTTACGAGCAGTACTTC.

The J gene is TRBJ1-1, the V gene TRBV18; the D gene is possibly TRBD1 (5 bases). The CDR3 is 13 amino acids. CDR1 is KGHSH and CDR2 is LQKENI in the germline V gene. V was shortened by 4 bases and J by 4 bases, with 10 bases between the two germline ends. DNA of the CDR3: TGTGCCAGCTCACGATTGGGGGGCACTGAAGCTTTCTTT. Translated, it gives CASSRLGGTEAFF.

This chain's CDR3 is CASMDGGGGNEQFF. Written as DNA, the CDR3 is TGTGCCAGCATGGACGGGGGCGGGGGCAATGAGCAGTTCTTC. V is TRBV2 and J is TRBJ2-1; a possible D gene is TRBD2 (7 bases). The CDR3 sequence is 14 residues long. Germline V CDR1 and CDR2: SNHLY, FYNNEI. V was pared by 7 bases and J by 6 bases, with 16 bases between.

This chain connects TRBV19 to TRBJ1-5; D might be TRBD1 (6 bases). The CDR3 has 18 residues. V was clipped by 5 bases and J by 0 bases, with 20 bases between them. Germline CDR1 reads LNHDA; CDR2 reads SQIVND (reference sequence). This chain's CDR3 is CASSSVARGEYSNQPQHF. The CDR3 DNA reads TGTGCCAGTAGTTCTGTTGCCAGGGGCGAATATAGCAATCAGCCCCAGCATTTT.

The chain carries TRBV5-5 and TRBJ2-6; possible D gene TRBD2, 6 bases. With 2 bases removed from V and 12 bases from J, the gap between germline ends came to 12 bases. CDR1 SGHKS and CDR2 YYEKEE come from the germline V gene (reference sequence). This CDR3 has 13 residues. The CDR3 sequence is CASSFGVGGVLTF. The CDR3 nucleotides are TGTGCCAGCAGCTTTGGTGTGGGGGGCGTCCTGACTTTC.

The DNA for the CDR3 is TGTGCCAGCTCACTCCTAATGGGGACAGCTAACACTGAAGCTTTCTTT. Protein sequence: CASSLLMGTANTEAFF. The rearrangement links TRBV18 to TRBJ1-1; 7 bases are a match to TRBD1. Germline values: CDR1 KGHSH, CDR2 LQKENI. The CDR3 is made up of 16 amino acids. V shed 4 bases, J shed 2 bases, and the junction held 10 bases outside the gene matches.

This chain connects TRBV27 to TRBJ2-7; D might be TRBD2 (6 bases). The germline gives CDR1 MNHEY, CDR2 SMNVEV (reference sequence). Trimming removed 5 bases from V and 2 bases from J, with 13 bases in between. CDR3 length: 14 residues. This CDR3 reads CASSPSAGPYEQYF. The CDR3 DNA is TGTGCCAGCAGTCCAAGCGCGGGGCCCTACGAGCAGTACTTC.

The CDR3 coding sequence is TGCGCCAGCCGACGGACAGAGGGCACAGATACGCAGTATTTT. As protein: CASRRTEGTDTQYF. The rearrangement uses TRBV5-1 and TRBJ2-3; possible D gene TRBD1, 6 bases. CDR1 and CDR2 from the germline V gene are SGHRS and YFSETQ. The V end lost 7 bases, the J end lost 1 base, and 13 bases lay between the germline ends. The length of the CDR3 is 14 residues.

This clone was detected once. The chain couples TRBV9 to TRBJ2-7, with 8 bases that match TRBD1. The J segment lost 11 bases and the V segment lost 0 bases, leaving 7 bases of the junction unmatched. Germline V gives CDR1 SGDLS, CDR2 YYNGEE. The CDR3 contains 13 residues. This chain's CDR3 is CASSVVTGAQEYF. In DNA, the CDR3 is TGTGCCAGCAGCGTAGTGACAGGGGCCCAGGAGTACTTC.

The V gene is TRBV7-9, the J gene TRBJ1-6, with 7 bases lining up with TRBD1. This CDR3 contains 17 residues. V shed 1 base, J shed 0 bases, and the junction held 3 bases outside the gene matches. The germline V gene has CDR1 SEHNR and CDR2 FQNEAQ (reference sequence). DNA of the CDR3: TGTGCCAGCAGCTTAGGGGGACAGAGCTCCTATAATTCACCCCTCCACTTT. It translates to CASSLGGQSSYNSPLHF.

This clone was observed a single time. J is TRBJ1-1 and V is TRBV28; D is perhaps TRBD1 (5 bases). Trimming removed 7 bases at V and 8 bases at J, with 14 bases between. Germline values: CDR1 MDHEN, CDR2 SYDVKM. The CDR3 length is 12 residues. The CDR3 region is CASTSPGQEAFF. The CDR3 DNA reads TGTGCCAGCACCTCGCCAGGGCAAGAAGCTTTCTTT.

This chain connects TRBV2 to TRBJ2-5, with D tentatively TRBD1 (6 bases). CDR1 is SNHLY and CDR2 is FYNNEI in the germline V gene. The CDR3 runs to 12 residues. Trimming shortened V by 6 bases and J by 5 bases, and 10 bases separated the two germline ends. CDR3 bases: TGTGCCAGCAGCAGGGACACCGAGACCCAGTACTTC. Translated, it gives CASSRDTETQYF.

This sequence joins TRBV19 and TRBJ2-1; 10 positions agree with TRBD2. This CDR3 has 14 residues. After removal of 7 bases from V and 6 bases from J, the junction contained 6 bases not matched to a gene. Germline assignment: CDR1 LNHDA and CDR2 SQIVND (reference sequence). The DNA for the CDR3 is TGTGCCAGTAAAGCTAGCGGGAGTACCAATGAGCAGTTCTTC. Encoded protein: CASKASGSTNEQFF.

V usage is TRBV10-1 and J usage is TRBJ2-3, with 7 positions matching TRBD2. CDR3 length: 17 residues. In germline, CDR1 is WNHNN, CDR2 SYGVQD (reference sequence). After removal of 4 bases from V and 2 bases from J, the junction contained 12 bases not matched to a gene. DNA of the CDR3: TGCGCCAGCAGTGCCGCGGGAGTAAGTCAGGACACAGATACGCAGTATTTT. Protein: CASSAAGVSQDTDTQYF.

The chain employs TRBV20-1 and TRBJ2-1; no firm D call. This CDR3 has 12 amino acids. Trimming removed 3 bases from V and 6 bases from J, with 9 bases in between. Germline V lookup: CDR1 DFQATT, CDR2 SNEGSKA (reference sequence). CDR3 nucleotides: TGCAGTGCTAGTCACTACCTCAATGAGCAGTTCTTC. Its translation: CSASHYLNEQFF.

The rearrangement uses TRBV18 and TRBJ2-3, with a possible D match to TRBD2 (6 bases). Trimming pared 3 bases from V and 3 bases from J, leaving 13 bases between. CDR3 length equals 15 residues. The V gene's germline CDR1 is KGHSH and CDR2 LQKENI. CDR3 DNA: TGTGCCAGCTCACCCTCAGGGAGGCGTACAGATACGCAGTATTTT. Its protein product is CASSPSGRRTDTQYF.

J is TRBJ2-3 and V is TRBV2; 12 bases match TRBD2. Trimming at V came to 9 bases and at J to 4 bases, leaving 8 bases not matched to a gene. Germline V gene lookup returns CDR1 SNHLY and CDR2 FYNNEI. This CDR3 has 15 residues. Here the CDR3 reads CARGWTSGAPDTQYF. CDR3 nucleotide sequence: TGTGCCAGAGGGTGGACTAGCGGGGCCCCAGATACGCAGTATTTT.